The 8 T cell receptor beta chains in this list originate from one sample, sequenced in a study of T cell changes during pregnancy in multiple sclerosis. Method: immunoSEQ multiplex PCR; TCRdb's copy keeps in-frame clones and lacks some. The repertoire holds tens of thousands of clones, with just under 95% as singletons. The input for sequencing was peripheral blood, taken in the second trimester of pregnancy. Receptors were obtained from a female donor with multiple sclerosis, enrolled in a pregnancy study.

The V call is TRBV5-1, the J call TRBJ2-5, with a weak D call TRBD2 (5 bases). The germline gives CDR1 SGHRS, CDR2 YFSETQ. With 4 bases removed from V and 2 bases from J, the gap between germline ends came to 12 bases. The CDR3 is 14 amino acids. CDR3 nucleotide sequence: TGCGCCAGCAGCCGCGACGGGGTGCAAGAGACCCAGTACTTC. It translates to CASSRDGVQETQYF.

CDR3: CASRILLAGAYEQYF. DNA for the CDR3: TGTGCCAGCAGAATTCTCCTAGCGGGTGCCTACGAGCAGTACTTC. The chain employs TRBV28 and TRBJ2-7; 8 bases fit TRBD2. Germline V gene data show CDR1 as MDHEN and CDR2 as SYDVKM. V shed 6 bases and J 2 bases; nucleotides not matched to a gene: 9. CDR3 length: 15 amino acids.

The chain employs TRBV5-5 and TRBJ2-1, with 11 bases fitting TRBD2. After removal of 3 bases from V and 4 bases from J, the junction contained 6 bases not matched to a gene. Germline V gives CDR1 SGHKS, CDR2 YYEKEE (reference sequence). CDR3 length: 16 residues. CDR3 coding DNA: TGTGCCAGCAGCTATACTAGCGGGAGCGTGTACAATGAGCAGTTCTTC. Amino acid sequence: CASSYTSGSVYNEQFF.

This chain joins TRBV25-1 and TRBJ2-1, with TRBD2 matching over 10 bases. The CDR3 extends over 16 amino acids. Unmatched junction bases numbered 9, after V lost 5 bases and J lost 5 bases. From germline, CDR1 is MGHDK and CDR2 SYGVNS. CDR3: CASSNSGTSAHNEQFF. Here the CDR3 DNA reads TGTGCCAGCAGTAATTCCGGGACTAGCGCCCACAATGAGCAGTTCTTC.

The chain employs TRBV5-6 and TRBJ2-5; D is ambiguous. Germline loops: CDR1 SGHDT, CDR2 YYEEEE. The CDR3 is made up of 12 amino acids. V was pared by 2 bases and J by 3 bases, with 5 bases between. The CDR3 bases are TGTGCCAGCAGCTTAGAGGAAGAGACCCAGTACTTC. Residues: CASSLEEETQYF. Supplemented by reference TRBV5-6 and TRBJ2-5, the full variable domain reads DAGVTQSPTHLIKTRGQQVTLRCSPKSGHDTVSWYQQALGQGPQFIFQYYEEEERQRGNFPDRFSGHQFPNYSSELNVNALLLGDSALYLCASSLEEETQYFGPGTRLLVL.

J is TRBJ2-7 and V is TRBV19, with unresolved D. Germline assignment: CDR1 LNHDA and CDR2 SQIVND (reference sequence). Between the trimmed V and J ends, which lost 9 bases and 7 bases, there was a span of 10 bases. This CDR3 is built from 10 residues. The CDR3 reads CASGIGEQYF. In DNA form, the CDR3 reads TGTGCCAGCGGTATCGGGGAGCAGTACTTC.

CDR3 sequence (DNA): TGTGCCTGGAGTGTTCCGGGACTACCCTGGGCGCAGTACTTC. Translated, it gives CAWSVPGLPWAQYF. The chain is built from TRBV30 and TRBJ2-7; 7 nucleotides match TRBD2. The CDR3 length is 14 residues. Germline V gene data show CDR1 as GTSNPN and CDR2 as SVGIG (reference sequence). V lost 0 bases to trimming and J lost 9 bases; unmatched junction nucleotides: 11.

The rearrangement joins TRBV11-2 to TRBJ2-7; TRBD1 matches 10 bases. Germline assignment: CDR1 SGHAT and CDR2 FQNNGV. The CDR3 has 14 amino acids. V lost 7 bases and J lost 1; bases outside the gene matches: 4. Here the CDR3 DNA reads TGTGCCAGCACGACAGGGGGCTTATCCTACGAGCAGTACTTC. This encodes CASTTGGLSYEQYF.